This T cell receptor beta chain was sequenced during a study of cytomegalovirus exposure and HLA in healthy donors. Whole-study results and caveats: Specificity of a few CMV-associated chains for CMV antigens was verified in vitro.

This CDR3 spans 12 amino acids. J was trimmed by 6 bases and V by 6 bases; bases with no gene match: 3. Per germline, CDR1 LNHDA and CDR2 SQIVND (reference sequence). In regard to this clone: Its antigen is currently unknown.

The assay was immunoSEQ multiplex PCR, and TCRdb's table has in-frame clones only and misses some. The repertoire has about 200,000 clones, about 81% of them found once; the top ten carry around 1.3%. The sequence came from a woman in her twenties or thirties in good health and CMV-seronegative. Material for sequencing was PBMCs. V and J are TRBV19 and TRBJ2-7, with 9 bases lining up with TRBD1. The CDR3 DNA is TGTGCCAGTAGAACAGGGGGCAGCGAGCAGTACTTC. As protein: CASRTGGSEQYF. The variable domain in full, completed from reference TRBV19 and TRBJ2-7, reads DGGITQSPKYLFRKEGQNVTLSCEQNLNHDAMYWYRQDPGQGLRLIYYSQIVNDFQKGDIAEGYSVSREKKESFPLTVTSAQKNPTAFYLCASRTGGSEQYFGPGTRLTVT.